This TCR beta chain was retrieved from a study of identical twins. Whole-study results and caveats: There is a chance that invariant MAIT and iNKT cells partially muddied zero-insertion analyses.

TCRdb reprocessed the 5' RACE reads with MiXCR, giving one entry per CDR3 protein. The sample yields 520,000 or so distinct CDR3 sequences, roughly a fifth seen once. The germline V and J ends were trimmed by 2 bases and 7 bases, with 18 bases remaining between them. Per germline, CDR1 GTSNPN and CDR2 SVGIG (reference sequence). The CDR3 is 14 residues long. This clonotype has a handful of counts. Antigen specificity is unknown. This sample also appeared in a second study, on T cells expressing NK-cell markers. That publication notes: Dominant NKG2C+ clonotypes made up roughly 1.0-8% of CD8+ T cells in roughly 6 donors. Leadership of the CD3+CD56-NKG2C+ fraction also belonged to these clonotypes in a handful of donors. The study did not resolve the HCMV specificity of expanded NKG2C+ T cell clones.

This clonotype was obtained from a woman aged 18-29 years in good health. The sample taken for sequencing was CD4+ T cells sorted from blood. The chain is built from TRBV30 and TRBJ2-7; D remains unclear. This chain's CDR3 is CAWSRPSTLWEQYF. CDR3 DNA sequence: TGTGCCTGGAGTCGCCCGAGTACTTTGTGGGAGCAGTACTTC. Based on the CDR3 plus reference TRBV30 and TRBJ2-7, the full variable domain is SQTIHQWPATLVQPVGSPLSLECTVEGTSNPNLYWYRQAAGRGLQLLFYSVGIGQISSEVPQNLSASRPQDRQFILSSKKLLLSDSGFYLCAWSRPSTLWEQYFGPGTRLTVT.